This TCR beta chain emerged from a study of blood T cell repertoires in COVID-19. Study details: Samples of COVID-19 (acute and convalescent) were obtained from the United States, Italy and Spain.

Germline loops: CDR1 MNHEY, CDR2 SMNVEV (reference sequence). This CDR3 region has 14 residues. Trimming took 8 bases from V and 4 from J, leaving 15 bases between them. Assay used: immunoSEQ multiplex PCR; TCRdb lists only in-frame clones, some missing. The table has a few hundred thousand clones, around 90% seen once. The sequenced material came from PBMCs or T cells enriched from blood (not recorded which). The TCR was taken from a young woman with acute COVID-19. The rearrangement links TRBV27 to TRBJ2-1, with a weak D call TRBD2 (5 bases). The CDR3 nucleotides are TGTGCCAGCCGAAAACTCCAGCGGTACAATGAGCAGTTCTTC. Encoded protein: CASRKLQRYNEQFF.